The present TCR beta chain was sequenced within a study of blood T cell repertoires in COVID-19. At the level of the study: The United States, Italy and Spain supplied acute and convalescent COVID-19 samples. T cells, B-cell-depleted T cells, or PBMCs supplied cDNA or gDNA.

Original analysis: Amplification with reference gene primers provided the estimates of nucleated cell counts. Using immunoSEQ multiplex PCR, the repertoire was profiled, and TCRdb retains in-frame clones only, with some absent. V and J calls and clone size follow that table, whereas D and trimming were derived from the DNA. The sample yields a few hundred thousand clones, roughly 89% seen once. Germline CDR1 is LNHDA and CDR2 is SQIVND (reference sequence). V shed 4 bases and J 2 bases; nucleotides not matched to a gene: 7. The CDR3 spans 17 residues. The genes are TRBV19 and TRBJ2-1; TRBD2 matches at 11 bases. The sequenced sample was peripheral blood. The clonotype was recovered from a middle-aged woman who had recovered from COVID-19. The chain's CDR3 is CASSTPSGRPPYNEQFF. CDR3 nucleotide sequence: TGTGCCAGTAGTACCCCTAGCGGGAGGCCCCCCTACAATGAGCAGTTCTTC.